This TCR beta chain derives from a study of blood T cell repertoires in COVID-19. Study in general: Samples taken during acute and convalescent COVID-19 were collected in the United States, Italy and Spain. PBMCs, B-cell-depleted T cells, or T cells provided the cDNA or gDNA that made up the material.

CDR3 length: 14 amino acids. Germline V CDR1 and CDR2: SGHTA, FQGNSA. The ends were cut back, 5 bases at V and 0 bases at J, with 11 bases in the middle. As processed by the authors: It was from reference gene primer amplification that nucleated cell counts were estimated. Assay used: immunoSEQ multiplex PCR; TCRdb lists only in-frame clones, some missing. V and J calls and clone size are given by that table; D and trimming were obtained from the DNA. This sample yields approximately 71,000 clones, of which around 80% are seen a single time; 20% to 25% belongs to the top ten. The V call is TRBV7-2, the J call TRBJ2-7, with D hard to call. Sequenced sample: peripheral blood. The receptor's source is a human donor in a cohort sampled during active COVID-19. The CDR3 sequence is CASSRDWSSYEQYF. The CDR3 region has the DNA TGTGCCAGCAGCCGCGACTGGAGCTCCTACGAGCAGTACTTC.